The 14 T cell receptor beta chains below come from one sample, sequenced in a study of T cell responses to AZD1222 COVID-19 vaccine. Profiled with immunoSEQ multiplex PCR; TCRdb holds only in-frame clones, not every one. The data contain approximately 200,000 clones, 85% to 95% of them singletons. The specimen was peripheral blood, collected 28 days after the second AZD1222 dose. The origin of the receptors is an adult who received the AZD1222 COVID-19 vaccine.

The rearrangement joins TRBV7-8 to TRBJ2-1; D not resolved. The CDR3 is 12 residues long. Trimming left V 5 bases short and J 5 bases short, with 7 bases between. Germline CDR1 reads SGHVS; CDR2 reads FQNEAQ. For the CDR3, the DNA is TGTGCCAGCAGCCTAGATCACAATGAGCAGTTCTTC. Encoded protein: CASSLDHNEQFF.

The chain links TRBV7-9 to TRBJ2-3; D possibly corresponds to TRBD1 (5 bases). The length of the CDR3 is 16 residues. Deletions cut 3 bases from V and 2 bases from J, with 15 bases between. Germline V gene lookup returns CDR1 SEHNR and CDR2 FQNEAQ (reference sequence). CDR3 DNA sequence: TGTGCCAGCAGCTTCAGGGTCTTGAAAACCACAGATACGCAGTATTTT. Residues: CASSFRVLKTTDTQYF.

This sequence joins TRBV7-2 and TRBJ1-2; no reliable D call. The CDR3 is 14 amino acids. Per germline, CDR1 SGHTA and CDR2 FQGNSA. The germline V and J ends were trimmed by 5 bases and 9 bases, with 19 bases remaining between them. The chain's CDR3 is CASSRRGTEVRYTF. As DNA, the CDR3 is TGTGCCAGCAGCCGTCGGGGAACCGAGGTACGCTACACCTTC.

CDR3 region: CASSVIGQNTEAFF. In DNA form, the CDR3 reads TGTGCCAGCAGTGTGATAGGCCAAAACACTGAAGCTTTCTTT. The chain employs TRBV28 and TRBJ1-1; D unclear. The germline V and J ends were trimmed by 5 bases and 2 bases, with 12 bases remaining between them. Germline V gene data show CDR1 as MDHEN and CDR2 as SYDVKM. There are 14 residues in the CDR3. Full variable domain (remainder filled in from reference TRBV28 and TRBJ1-1): DVKVTQSSRYLVKRTGEKVFLECVQDMDHENMFWYRQDPGLGLRLIYFSYDVKMKEKGDIPEGYSVSREKKERFSLILESASTNQTSMYLCASSVIGQNTEAFFGQGTRLTVV.

The rearrangement joins TRBV10-3 to TRBJ2-1, with TRBD2 identical over 14 bases. CDR3 size: 20 residues. The germline V gene encodes CDR1 ENHRY and CDR2 SYGVKD. V lost 0 bases and J lost 0; bases outside the gene matches: 7. The CDR3 DNA reads as TGTGCCATCAGTGAGTCGCTAGGACTAGCGGGGGGAAGCTCCTACAATGAGCAGTTCTTC. It yields the protein CAISESLGLAGGSSYNEQFF.

The rearrangement links TRBV14 to TRBJ1-2; D unclear. The CDR3 is made up of 14 amino acids. V gave up 1 base and J gave up 2 bases, with 8 bases separating them. Germline CDR1 SGHDN, CDR2 FVKESK. This CDR3 reads CASSQGSSNYGYTF. CDR3 DNA: TGTGCCAGCAGCCAAGGGAGTTCGAACTATGGCTACACCTTC.

This chain uses TRBV20-1 with TRBJ2-5; D uncertain. The CDR3 length is 10 residues. The V end was cut by 3 bases, the J end by 5 bases, with 4 bases between. Germline V lookup: CDR1 DFQATT, CDR2 SNEGSKA (reference sequence). The CDR3 coding sequence is TGCAGTGCTAGCAAGGAGACCCAGTACTTC. Protein: CSASKETQYF.

The genes are TRBV24-1 and TRBJ1-1; a weak D match, TRBD1 (5 bases). The V end was cut by 4 bases, the J end by 7 bases, with 9 bases between. The CDR3 is 12 residues long. Looked up from germline, CDR1 is KGHDR and CDR2 is SFDVKD. In DNA, the CDR3 is TGTGCCACCAGTGACCGGAGGGGTGAAGCTTTCTTT. It yields the protein CATSDRRGEAFF.

The CDR3 DNA follows: TGTGCCAGCTCACCGGCCCCTGGGGGTCGAGATCAGCCCCAGCATTTT. Translated: CASSPAPGGRDQPQHF. This chain uses TRBV18 with TRBJ1-5; D perhaps matches TRBD1 (5 bases). V gave up 3 bases and J gave up 5 bases, with 17 bases separating them. This CDR3 comprises 16 residues. The V gene's germline CDR1 is KGHSH and CDR2 LQKENI. Full variable domain (rest looked up from reference TRBV18 and TRBJ1-5): NAGVMQNPRHLVRRRGQEARLRCSPMKGHSHVYWYRQLPEEGLKFMVYLQKENIIDESGMPKERFSAEFPKEGPSILRIQQVVRGDSAAYFCASSPAPGGRDQPQHFGDGTRLSIL.

The chain combines TRBV5-1 with TRBJ2-4, with D possibly being TRBD1 or TRBD2 (6 bases each). CDR3 size: 15 residues. Germline CDR1 SGHRS, CDR2 YFSETQ. The V end was cut by 0 bases, the J end by 6 bases, with 13 bases between. The CDR3 here is CASSLVGGEGNIQYF. The CDR3 DNA sequence: TGCGCCAGCAGCTTGGTCGGGGGCGAGGGAAACATTCAGTACTTC.

V gene TRBV14 combines with J gene TRBJ1-3; D perhaps matches TRBD1 (6 bases). The germline V gene encodes CDR1 SGHDN and CDR2 FVKESK. Trimming pared 4 bases from V and 0 bases from J, leaving 19 bases between. The CDR3 loop spans 18 amino acids. The CDR3 DNA reads TGTGCCAGCAGCCGATACCAGGGGCGTAGAGTCTCTGGAAACACCATATATTTT. It codes for CASSRYQGRRVSGNTIYF.

The chain recombines TRBV7-9 with TRBJ1-1; D is undetermined. Trimming took off 7 bases at V and 4 bases at J, with 16 bases between the two ends. Germline CDR1 and CDR2: SEHNR and FQNEAQ (reference sequence). This CDR3 comprises 14 residues. This CDR3 is CASIRSTAGTEAFF. CDR3 DNA: TGTGCCAGCATCAGGTCGACCGCGGGCACTGAAGCTTTCTTT.

The genes are TRBV27 and TRBJ1-6; no reliable D call. The CDR3 has 15 residues. CDR1 and CDR2 (germline): MNHEY, SMNVEV (reference sequence). The V end was cut by 7 bases, the J end by 9 bases, with 19 bases between. This CDR3 is CASTPLTSPFSPLHF. The CDR3 DNA reads TGTGCCAGCACCCCCCTCACCTCCCCTTTTTCACCCCTCCACTTT.

J is TRBJ1-3 and V is TRBV19; no clear D gene. This CDR3 region has 16 residues. Trimming left V 8 bases short and J 0 bases short, with 17 bases between. Germline lookup yields CDR1 LNHDA and CDR2 SQIVND (reference sequence). CDR3 nucleotide sequence: TGTGCCAGTGCTCCAAAAGGTGGTGCCTCTGGAAACACCATATATTTT. Translated, it gives CASAPKGGASGNTIYF.